This T cell receptor beta chain was identified in a study of cytomegalovirus exposure and HLA in healthy donors. CDR1 is SNHLY and CDR2 is FYNNEI in the germline V gene. V dropped 7 bases and J dropped 5; count of bases not matched to a gene: 5. The CDR3 has 15 amino acids. Researchers ran the PCR with 60 Vbeta and 13 Jbeta primers. Clones were sequenced by immunoSEQ multiplex PCR, and TCRdb holds only the in-frame ones, with some missing. Of 70,000 to 95,000 clones detected, roughly 58% appear once; the ten largest clones hold around 5.5%. Overall study results and limits: Follow-up analysis found HLA locus-dependent TCR association rates, highest for DRB1 and lowest for HLA-C. Presence/absence results assume similar sequencing depth per donor, which may not hold.

This clone occurred a few times. No antigen is known for it. The sequencing input was PBMCs. The TCR originated in a woman between 25 and 40 years old in good health and CMV-seropositive. J is TRBJ2-3 and V is TRBV2, with TRBD2 matching over 14 bases. This chain's CDR3 is CASIGLAGGGDTQYF. CDR3 nucleotides: TGTGCCAGCATCGGACTAGCGGGGGGCGGAGATACGCAGTATTTT. Together with reference TRBV2 and TRBJ2-3, the CDR3 gives the full variable domain: EPEVTQTPSHQVTQMGQEVILRCVPISNHLYFYWYRQILGQKVEFLVSFYNNEISEKSEIFDDQFSVERPDGSNFTLKIRSTKLEDSAMYFCASIGLAGGGDTQYFGPGTRLTVL.